This entry features one T cell receptor (beta chain) sequence. The sample belongs to a study of shared clonotypes between healthy human individuals. Data came from immunoSEQ multiplex PCR; TCRdb stores just in-frame clones and leaves some out. The table has 730,000 or so clones, 55% to 75% seen once; the top ten hold about 1.8%. Germline assignment: CDR1 SGHRS and CDR2 YFSETQ. This CDR3 spans 15 amino acids. V gave up 5 bases and J gave up 5 bases; unmatched junction bases: 9. Input material: memory CD4+ T cells sorted from blood. As to subset: CD45RA-negative fraction. The sequence was collected from a woman younger than 45 in good health. The V call is TRBV5-1, the J call TRBJ2-2; the match to TRBD1 covers 7 bases. The CDR3: CASRSTPGGTGELFF. CDR3 nucleotide sequence: TGCGCCAGCAGGAGCACCCCAGGGGGTACCGGGGAGCTGTTTTTT.